This passage covers 21 T cell receptor beta chains from one sample sequenced in a study of shared clonotypes between healthy human individuals. Sequencing used immunoSEQ multiplex PCR; TCRdb keeps in-frame clones, though not all of them. This sample has 2,500,000 or so clones, with around 93% found just once. Sequenced input: naive CD4+ T cells from PBMCs. The subset denotes: CD45RA+ positively selected. These receptor sequences come from a man aged 18-30 years in good health. Some clones in this sample may be carry-over from other donors' samples.

This sequence joins TRBV5-1 and TRBJ2-5, with D perhaps matching TRBD1 (6 bases). The CDR3 is made up of 15 amino acids. Trimming took 4 bases from V and 5 from J, leaving 18 bases between them. Germline V gene lookup returns CDR1 SGHRS and CDR2 YFSETQ. The CDR3 sequence is CASSPQGMSLETQYF. Written as DNA, the CDR3 is TGCGCCAGCAGCCCACAGGGAATGTCGTTGGAGACCCAGTACTTC.

The chain carries TRBV28 and TRBJ1-5; D is unclear. Germline-derived CDR1 and CDR2 are MDHEN and SYDVKM. V was cut by 5 bases and J by 6 bases, with 8 bases left in between. This CDR3 has 12 residues. CDR3 nucleotides: TGTGCCAGCAGTCCCCCTTCTCAGCCCCAGCATTTT. It is translated as CASSPPSQPQHF.

This chain connects TRBV7-3 to TRBJ1-2; no firm D call. The CDR3 totals 13 residues. Trimming pared 3 bases from V and 3 bases from J, leaving 8 bases between. Germline V CDR1 and CDR2: SGHTA, FQGTGA. The CDR3 loop is CASSLARDYGYTF. In DNA form, the CDR3 reads TGTGCCAGCAGCTTGGCCAGAGACTATGGCTACACCTTC.

This clone was counted a few times. Other DNA sequences of this sample code for an identical CDR3. This chain connects TRBV6-5 to TRBJ2-7, with D possibly matching TRBD2 (6 bases). The CDR3 spans 13 residues. The germline V and J ends were trimmed by 6 bases and 3 bases, with 12 bases remaining between them. Germline assignment: CDR1 MNHEY and CDR2 SVGAGI. CDR3 DNA sequence: TGTGCCAGCAGCCCCTGGCGGGGCTACGAGCAGTACTTC. As protein: CASSPWRGYEQYF.

J is TRBJ2-2 and V is TRBV18; D perhaps matches TRBD2 (5 bases). Germline V gene sequence: CDR1 KGHSH, CDR2 LQKENI. There are 15 residues in the CDR3. V lost 6 bases and J 5 bases, leaving 16 bases between the germline ends. The CDR3 sequence: CASSPSRTGTGELFF. The CDR3 DNA reads TGTGCCAGCTCCCCTTCGCGGACGGGGACCGGGGAGCTGTTTTTT.

With regard to this clone: Other nucleotide sequences from this sample produce the same CDR3. The chain is built from TRBV28 and TRBJ2-7; the match to TRBD2 covers 9 bases. The germline V gene encodes CDR1 MDHEN and CDR2 SYDVKM. The CDR3 is 15 residues long. The ends lost 2 bases at V and 1 base at J; junction bases unmatched: 3. The CDR3 loop is CASSLAAGGSYEQYF. CDR3 sequence (DNA): TGTGCCAGCAGTTTAGCGGCGGGAGGGTCCTACGAGCAGTACTTC.

CDR3 in amino acids: CASSQVQGYEQYF. CDR3 nucleotides: TGCGCCAGCAGCCAGGTACAGGGGTACGAGCAGTACTTC. The V call is TRBV4-1, the J call TRBJ2-7, with 7 bases lining up with TRBD1. V trimming: 3 bases; J trimming: 4 bases; junction bases outside the gene matches: 3. CDR1 is MGHRA, CDR2 YSYEKL, per germline. CDR3 length equals 13 residues.

This chain links TRBV28 with TRBJ1-3; no firm D call. This CDR3 is built from 15 residues. Per germline, CDR1 MDHEN and CDR2 SYDVKM. Deletions cut 2 bases from V and 3 bases from J, with 11 bases between. CDR3 nucleotides: TGTGCCAGCAGTTTAACGCGACAATTTGGAAACACCATATATTTT. Its protein is CASSLTRQFGNTIYF.

The chain combines TRBV7-2 with TRBJ2-7; no clear D gene. Germline CDR1 and CDR2: SGHTA and FQGNSA. CDR3 length: 15 residues. Trimming cost V 4 bases and J 5 bases, with 18 bases left between them. CDR3 residues: CASSSTFGIANEQYF. DNA of the CDR3: TGTGCCAGCAGCTCGACTTTTGGAATAGCCAACGAGCAGTACTTC.

The chain joins TRBV2 to TRBJ2-1; 11 bases are a match to TRBD2. Germline CDR1 reads SNHLY; CDR2 reads FYNNEI. After removal of 3 bases from V and 5 bases from J, the junction contained 3 bases not matched to a gene. The CDR3 contains 15 residues. The CDR3 nucleotides are TGTGCCAGCAGTGAGGGGACTAGCGGAAACAATGAGCAGTTCTTC. This encodes CASSEGTSGNNEQFF.

For the CDR3, the DNA is TGTGCCAGCAGGCCGGGGACTAGGGGCCCAGATACGCAGTATTTT. It encodes CASRPGTRGPDTQYF. The rearrangement joins TRBV6-1 to TRBJ2-3, with 8 bases lining up with TRBD2. This CDR3 is 15 amino acids long. CDR1 and CDR2 from the germline V gene are MNHNS and SASEGT. V trimming: 6 bases; J trimming: 4 bases; junction bases outside the gene matches: 9.

The chain uses TRBV7-9 and TRBJ2-1; TRBD2 matches at 10 bases. Germline assignment: CDR1 SEHNR and CDR2 FQNEAQ (reference sequence). V was pared by 5 bases and J by 3 bases, with 7 bases of the junction left unmatched. The CDR3 has 16 residues. The CDR3 bases are TGTGCCAGCAGCCCGTACAGACTAGCGGGCTACAATGAGCAGTTCTTC. It yields the protein CASSPYRLAGYNEQFF.

The chain recombines TRBV7-9 with TRBJ1-5; D is unresolved. Trimming stripped 1 base from V and 6 bases from J, with 13 bases between. The CDR3 extends over 15 amino acids. Germline V gives CDR1 SEHNR, CDR2 FQNEAQ (reference sequence). For the CDR3, the DNA is TGTGCCAGCAGCTTAGACGGCCGTCGGGGTCAGCCCCAGCATTTT. As protein: CASSLDGRRGQPQHF.

This clone was observed a single time. The chain joins TRBV9 to TRBJ2-2; D is perhaps TRBD1 (5 bases). V lost 3 bases and J 2 bases, leaving 20 bases between the germline ends. The CDR3 contains 18 residues. CDR1 and CDR2 from the germline V gene are SGDLS and YYNGEE. The CDR3 loop reads CASSAIPWSGRNTGELFF. CDR3 nucleotide sequence: TGTGCCAGCAGCGCGATCCCTTGGTCAGGGCGAAACACCGGGGAGCTGTTTTTT.

The rearrangement uses TRBV6-5 and TRBJ1-1; 9 bases are a match to TRBD1. V was pared by 5 bases and J by 4 bases, with 5 bases of the junction left unmatched. Germline V gene sequence: CDR1 MNHEY, CDR2 SVGAGI. This CDR3 is built from 14 residues. The CDR3 sequence: CASSPGQGSTEAFF. In DNA form, the CDR3 reads TGTGCCAGCAGTCCGGGACAGGGCAGCACTGAAGCTTTCTTT.

V usage is TRBV7-9 and J usage is TRBJ2-1; D remains ambiguous. Germline lookup yields CDR1 SEHNR and CDR2 FQNEAQ (reference sequence). The CDR3 consists of 14 residues. V was clipped by 4 bases and J by 6 bases, with 13 bases between them. The CDR3 nucleotides read TGTGCCAGCAGCTGGAAGACTGGGGTCAATGAGCAGTTCTTC. This encodes CASSWKTGVNEQFF.

The V gene is TRBV5-6, the J gene TRBJ1-4; tentatively, D is TRBD1 (5 bases). V was pared by 4 bases and J by 0 bases, with 16 bases between. The CDR3 sequence is 17 residues long. Germline V lookup: CDR1 SGHDT, CDR2 YYEEEE. The CDR3 here is CASSPLGEGTTNEKLFF. Written as DNA, the CDR3 is TGTGCCAGCAGCCCCCTTGGGGAGGGGACAACTAATGAAAAACTGTTTTTT.

The J gene is TRBJ1-6, the V gene TRBV5-1; 10 nucleotides agree with TRBD1. The V segment lost 1 base and the J segment 6 bases; nucleotides outside the gene matches: 7. The CDR3 contains 17 residues. CDR1 is SGHRS and CDR2 is YFSETQ in the germline V gene. For the CDR3, the DNA is TGCGCCAGCAGCTTGACCGGGACAGGGGCTTCTAATTCACCCCTCCACTTT. Protein sequence: CASSLTGTGASNSPLHF.

The chain couples TRBV7-9 to TRBJ2-5; D perhaps matches TRBD2 (5 bases). The CDR3 is made up of 14 amino acids. Per germline, CDR1 SEHNR and CDR2 FQNEAQ (reference sequence). V was shortened by 2 bases and J by 2 bases, with 9 bases between the two germline ends. The CDR3, as DNA: TGTGCCAGCAGCTTAAACGGGGTTCAAGAGACCCAGTACTTC. Protein sequence: CASSLNGVQETQYF.

The chain carries TRBV7-9 and TRBJ1-4, with a possible D match to TRBD1 (6 bases). Germline CDR1 reads SEHNR; CDR2 reads FQNEAQ (reference sequence). Between the trimmed V and J ends, which lost 5 bases and 3 bases, there was a span of 16 bases. There are 16 residues in the CDR3. The DNA for the CDR3 is TGTGCCAGCAGCCCCGACCCTCGGGGGCCTAATGAAAAACTGTTTTTT. Its protein product is CASSPDPRGPNEKLFF.

The DNA for the CDR3 is TGTGCCACCGGTGGGCTCAGCTCCTACAATGAGCAGTTCTTC. Its translation is CATGGLSSYNEQFF. This chain links TRBV10-3 with TRBJ2-1; D ambiguous. The germline V gene encodes CDR1 ENHRY and CDR2 SYGVKD. The length of the CDR3 is 14 residues. Trimming shortened V by 10 bases and J by 0 bases, and 13 bases separated the two germline ends.